The T cell receptor (beta chain) described here comes from a study of vaccination and CD4 T cells after COVID-19 (dated by TCRdb to 2022 to 2024). In terms of the full investigation: Every convalescent patient had a positive nasal swab PCR test for SARS-CoV-2, with mild disease in about 9 patients and severe disease in one. Post-vaccine blood samples were collected a median of approximately eleven weeks after the second vaccine dose, ranging from roughly 13 to 241 days. Overlapping spike peptide pools from SARS-CoV-2 and from the common cold coronaviruses HCoV-NL63, HCoV-OC43 and HCoV-229E were used as culture stimuli. Two doses of either the Pfizer-BioNTech BNT162b2 vaccine (n=8) or the Moderna mRNA-1273 vaccine (n=2) were administered to participants. The spike-specific CD4+ TCR repertoire was compared before and after mRNA vaccination in over nine COVID-19 convalescent patients and a handful of infection-naive healthy vaccine recipients. As controls, cultures received a CEFX viral epitope pool (the positive control), an HIV-1 Nef peptide pool (the negative control), or no peptide at all. Post-COVID blood samples were collected from convalescent patients a median of around 96 days after diagnosis, with a range of about 30 to 161 days. The convalescent cohort comprised six males and four females, including two Hispanic individuals, seven Caucasians, two Asians and one multiracial person.

Overall results and qualifications from the work: In convalescent patients, nearly all vaccine-specific clones (304 of 307) were found to be mono-reactive for SARS-CoV-2 spike rather than cross-reactive with common cold coronaviruses. In convalescent patients, a median approximately 90% of post-vaccine SARS-CoV-2-reactive clones were detected only after vaccination, suggesting vaccine-specific priming. Only a relatively small number of convalescent patients were included in the study, and early timepoints following natural infection were not analyzed. An increase in the median number of SARS-CoV-2-reactive clonotypes from approximately 23 after infection to 38 after vaccination was observed, but the change was not found to be significant.

Libraries were made using PCR. DNA from cultured CD4+ T cells underwent TCR sequencing with the Oncomine TCR Beta short-read assay at the Johns Hopkins FTIC core. The QIAamp micro DNA kit was used to extract genomic DNA from the cultured CD4+ T cells. Oncomine TCR Beta libraries from cultured CD4+ T cells were pooled with unique dual indexes and sequenced on an Illumina iSeq 100. Turning to the authors' computational methods: Non-productive sequences were removed, and CDR3s not starting with C, not ending with F or W, or shorter than 7 amino acids were discarded. Antigen-specific clonotypes were identified with the MANAFEST web application by comparing peptide-stimulated wells with reference and other culture wells. To be called positive, a clone needed an FDR below 0.05, an odds ratio above 5, and a productive frequency above 0.1% in at least two of three replicate wells. A clonotype counted as cross-reactive if it showed significant expansion both in the SARS-CoV-2 spike wells and in at least one common cold coronavirus spike condition. Levenshtein distances (stringdist) and unrooted phylogenetic trees (ape) in R version 3.6.1 were used to assess CDR3 homology. TCRdb reprocessed the public reads (quality trimming at Q25 with fastp, clone calling with MiXCR) and kept in-frame beta chains. Here each entry gathers all rows of one CDR3 protein and keeps the most common genes and DNA. Here the V and J calls rest on TCRdb's processing, not on the authors' analysis. This sample lists more than 6,000 distinct CDR3 sequences; about two thirds were detected once. Approximately 45% of the sample lies in the top ten.

What this sample's treatment or condition label stands for: roughly ten-day PBMC culture with coronavirus spike peptide pools or control peptides (ViraFEST assay). The ViraFEST assay was used in the study, in which antigen-specific T cells were expanded with peptide pools and expanded clonotypes were subsequently identified by TCR sequencing. The positive SARS-CoV-2 PCR tests of the convalescent patients were dated from March to December 2020, before the Alpha, Beta and Delta variants emerged in the United States. Each well held 2.2 million or so PBMCs cultured with approximately 10 ug/ml peptide pools in IMDM containing roughly 4.7% human AB serum and 7.5 to 10 IU/ml IL-2. Half of the culture medium was replaced with fresh IL-2-containing medium on days 3 and 7. CD4+ T cells were isolated after roughly nine days of culture through negative selection using the EasySep CD4+ T cell isolation kit. Ficoll-Paque Plus gradient centrifugation was used to isolate PBMCs from whole blood, and the isolated PBMCs were then either used fresh or cryopreserved at -140C. In general, triplicate wells were set up for every culture condition.

Remarks on this clonotype: What this receptor recognizes is not known. No base quality information exists; no much larger clone differs at one position.

The receptor was isolated from a human donor who had recovered from COVID-19. The specimen was CD4+ T cells from blood, cultured in vitro.

In nucleotides, the sequence is TGTGCCACCAGCAGAGATTATTGGGACACAGCCTATCAGCCCCAGCATTTT. This is translated as CATSRDYWDTAYQPQHF. The chain links TRBV15 with TRBJ1-5; TRBD1 is a weak D gene call, 6 bases matching. CDR1 LNHNV and CDR2 YYDKDF are derived from the germline V gene (reference sequence). From the cysteine through the phenylalanine, the CDR3 covers 17 amino acids. Kept here is only the CDR3 DNA, which spans 51 bases and is read in frame from base 1. At the junction V is shortened by 0 bases and J by 5 bases, with 17 bases in between.